The present entry profiles one T cell receptor beta chain with its context. This sample was included in a study of control samples from healthy donors and cancer patients. TCRdb's copy holds only in-frame clones and misses some; the assay was immunoSEQ multiplex PCR. Of some 80,000 clones listed, around nine tenths were seen once; the top ten hold around 5.1%. The receptor comes from a man aged 45-60 years in good health. What was sequenced was blood.

DNA for the CDR3: TGTGCCAGCAGTCCGAATTATAGCAATCAGCCCCAGCATTTT. This sequence encodes CASSPNYSNQPQHF. This chain connects TRBV6-2 or TRBV6-3 to TRBJ1-5; no definite D call. V dropped 5 bases and J dropped 0 bases, with 8 bases sitting between them. CDR1 and CDR2 from the germline V gene are MNHEY and SVGEGT. The CDR3 runs 14 residues.